This entry lists 7 T cell receptor beta chains sequenced from one sample in a study of glioma-infiltrating T cells. TCR alpha and beta CDR3 regions were amplified from RNA using iRepertoire nested multiplex PCR. In TCRdb, the multiplex PCR reads were re-called with MiXCR into one record per CDR3 protein. This table has about 5,700 distinct CDR3 sequences, 40% to 45% appearing once. Sequences were obtained from glioma tissue, nonneoplastic brain tissue, or PBMCs (not recorded which). These receptors originate from a human donor with low-grade glioma or glioblastoma, undergoing nonglioma brain surgery, or in good health (not recorded which).

This clonotype was recorded many times. V and J are TRBV28 and TRBJ1-3; 7 positions agree with TRBD1. CDR1 is MDHEN and CDR2 is SYDVKM in the germline V gene. Losses at the gene ends were 6 bases for V and 7 bases for J; bases not matched to a gene: 12. This CDR3 has 15 residues. CDR3 in DNA: TGTGCCAGCAGCGACAGGGAGGGAGGAGGGAACACCATATATTTT. Translation: CASSDREGGGNTIYF.

This clonotype is judged large. This chain connects TRBV27 to TRBJ2-1; D may be TRBD1 (5 bases). The germline V and J ends were trimmed by 3 bases and 5 bases, with 14 bases remaining between them. The length of the CDR3 is 15 residues. The germline V gene encodes CDR1 MNHEY and CDR2 SMNVEV (reference sequence). The CDR3 sequence: CASSFDWAGNNEQFF. The CDR3 bases are TGTGCCAGCAGTTTCGACTGGGCAGGGAACAATGAGCAGTTCTTC.

J is TRBJ2-1 and V is TRBV20-1; TRBD2 aligns across 7 bases. V was clipped by 5 bases and J by 9 bases; unmatched bases: 7. The germline gives CDR1 DFQATT, CDR2 SNEGSKA (reference sequence). CDR3 length: 12 residues. The CDR3 region is CSASRGRGEQFF. The CDR3 coding sequence is TGCAGTGCTTCTCGCGGGAGAGGTGAGCAGTTCTTC.

Only a few counts were recorded for this clonotype. This chain joins TRBV27 and TRBJ2-7, with TRBD2 matching 9 bases. With V trimmed by 5 bases and J by 0 bases, 8 bases remained unmatched. Germline V gene data show CDR1 as MNHEY and CDR2 as SMNVEV (reference sequence). The CDR3 has 16 residues. CDR3 DNA: TGTGCCAGCAGTCCCGTAGCGGGGGCCCTCTCCTACGAGCAGTACTTC. Translating gives CASSPVAGALSYEQYF.

This clonotype was observed many times. As DNA, the CDR3 is TGTGCCAGCAGCCCACAGCATTCCCCCCCCCCGAATGAGCAGTTCTTC. Translation gives CASSPQHSPPPNEQFF. The chain carries TRBV5-6 and TRBJ2-1; D gene unclear. V lost 4 bases, J lost 7 bases, and 21 bases lay in between. Looked up from germline, CDR1 is SGHDT and CDR2 is YYEEEE. This CDR3 has 16 amino acids. The complete variable domain, with remaining parts taken from reference TRBV5-6 and TRBJ2-1, reads DAGVTQSPTHLIKTRGQQVTLRCSPKSGHDTVSWYQQALGQGPQFIFQYYEEEERQRGNFPDRFSGHQFPNYSSELNVNALLLGDSALYLCASSPQHSPPPNEQFFGPGTRLTVL.

By frequency in the sample, this clonotype is large. The chain combines TRBV27 with TRBJ2-7; 8 bases are a match to TRBD1. V lost 3 bases, J lost 4 bases, and 8 bases stayed unmatched. The CDR3 loop spans 15 amino acids. Germline lookup yields CDR1 MNHEY and CDR2 SMNVEV (reference sequence). The CDR3 DNA is TGTGCCAGCAGTTTTACCGGGACAGGACCTTACGAGCAGTACTTC. It specifies CASSFTGTGPYEQYF.

The gene calls are TRBV20-1 and TRBJ2-7, with 13 bases aligning to TRBD2. Losses at the gene ends were 5 bases for V and 6 bases for J; bases not matched to a gene: 10. Germline lookup yields CDR1 DFQATT and CDR2 SNEGSKA (reference sequence). The CDR3 has 15 residues. CDR3 DNA sequence: TGCAGTGCTCCAACCGGGACTAGCGGGACGCTCGAGCAGTACTTC. Its translation is CSAPTGTSGTLEQYF.